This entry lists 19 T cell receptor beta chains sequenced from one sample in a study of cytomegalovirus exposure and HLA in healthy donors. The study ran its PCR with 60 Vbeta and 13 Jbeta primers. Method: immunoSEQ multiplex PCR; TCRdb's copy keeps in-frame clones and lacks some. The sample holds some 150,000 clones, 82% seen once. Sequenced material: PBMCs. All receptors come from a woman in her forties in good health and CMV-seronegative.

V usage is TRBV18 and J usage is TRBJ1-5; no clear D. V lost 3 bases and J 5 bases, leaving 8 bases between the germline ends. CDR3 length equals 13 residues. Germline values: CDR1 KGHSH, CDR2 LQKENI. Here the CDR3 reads CASSPSGYQPQHF. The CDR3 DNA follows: TGTGCCAGCTCACCGTCGGGTTATCAGCCCCAGCATTTT.

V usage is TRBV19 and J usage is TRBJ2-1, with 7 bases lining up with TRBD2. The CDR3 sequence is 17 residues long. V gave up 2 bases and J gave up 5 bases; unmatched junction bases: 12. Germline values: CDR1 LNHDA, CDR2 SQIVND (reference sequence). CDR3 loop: CASSIFIGTTWNNEQFF. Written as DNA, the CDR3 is TGTGCCAGTAGTATATTTATAGGGACTACATGGAACAATGAGCAGTTCTTC.

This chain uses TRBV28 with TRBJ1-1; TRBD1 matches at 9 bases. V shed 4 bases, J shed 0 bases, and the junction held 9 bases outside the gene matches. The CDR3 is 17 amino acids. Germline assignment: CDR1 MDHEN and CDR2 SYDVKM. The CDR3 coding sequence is TGTGCCAGCAGTTCCTTAGGGACAGGGCCAATGAACACTGAAGCTTTCTTT. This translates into CASSSLGTGPMNTEAFF.

CDR3: CASSSSIVVGTDTQYF. CDR3 nucleotide sequence: TGTGCCAGCAGCTCTAGCATAGTCGTGGGCACAGATACGCAGTATTTT. The V gene is TRBV7-9, the J gene TRBJ2-3, with D possibly TRBD2 on 5 matching bases. Germline V CDR1 and CDR2: SEHNR, FQNEAQ (reference sequence). V was trimmed by 4 bases and J by 1 base, leaving 15 bases between them. The CDR3 spans 16 residues.

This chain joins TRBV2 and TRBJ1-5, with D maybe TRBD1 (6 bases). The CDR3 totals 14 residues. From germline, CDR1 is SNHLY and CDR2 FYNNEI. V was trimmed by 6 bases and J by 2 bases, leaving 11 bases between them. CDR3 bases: TGTGCCAGCAGCCGGGACAAGCGCAATCAGCCCCAGCATTTT. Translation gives CASSRDKRNQPQHF. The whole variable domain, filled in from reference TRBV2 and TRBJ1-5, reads EPEVTQTPSHQVTQMGQEVILRCVPISNHLYFYWYRQILGQKVEFLVSFYNNEISEKSEIFDDQFSVERPDGSNFTLKIRSTKLEDSAMYFCASSRDKRNQPQHFGDGTRLSIL.

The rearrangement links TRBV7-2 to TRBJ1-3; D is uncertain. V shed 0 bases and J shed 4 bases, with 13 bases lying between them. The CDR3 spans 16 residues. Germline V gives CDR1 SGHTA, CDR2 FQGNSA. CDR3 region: CASSLARTGTGNTIYF. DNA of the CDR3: TGTGCCAGCAGCTTAGCACGAACGGGTACAGGAAACACCATATATTTT.

This chain's CDR3 is CASSSRRDTEAFF. CDR3 nucleotide sequence: TGCGCCAGCAGCTCCCGCAGGGACACTGAAGCTTTCTTT. The chain uses TRBV5-1 and TRBJ1-1, with D perhaps matching TRBD1 (5 bases). In germline, CDR1 is SGHRS, CDR2 YFSETQ. The CDR3 covers 13 residues. The ends were cut back, 3 bases at V and 3 bases at J, with 9 bases in the middle.

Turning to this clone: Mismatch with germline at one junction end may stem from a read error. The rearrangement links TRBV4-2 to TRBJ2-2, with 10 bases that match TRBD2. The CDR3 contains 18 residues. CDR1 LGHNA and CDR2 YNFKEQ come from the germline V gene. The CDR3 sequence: CASSQERVAGGPAGELFF. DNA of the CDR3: TGTGCCAGCAGCCAAGAGAGGGTAGCGGGAGGACCGGCCGGGGAGCTATTTTTT.

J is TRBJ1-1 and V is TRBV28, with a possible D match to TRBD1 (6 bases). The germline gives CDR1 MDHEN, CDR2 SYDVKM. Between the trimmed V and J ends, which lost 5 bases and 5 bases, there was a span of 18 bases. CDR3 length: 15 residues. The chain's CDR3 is CASSDRYRTGTEAFF. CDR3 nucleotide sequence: TGTGCCAGCAGTGACAGGTATAGGACGGGGACTGAAGCTTTCTTT.

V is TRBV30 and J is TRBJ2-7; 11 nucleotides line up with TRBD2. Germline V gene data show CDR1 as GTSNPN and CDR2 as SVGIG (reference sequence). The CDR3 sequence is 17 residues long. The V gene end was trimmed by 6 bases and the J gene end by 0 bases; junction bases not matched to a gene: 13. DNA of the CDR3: TGTGCCTGTCCCAATCCGGGACTAGCGGATCCCTCCTACGAGCAGTACTTC. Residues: CACPNPGLADPSYEQYF.

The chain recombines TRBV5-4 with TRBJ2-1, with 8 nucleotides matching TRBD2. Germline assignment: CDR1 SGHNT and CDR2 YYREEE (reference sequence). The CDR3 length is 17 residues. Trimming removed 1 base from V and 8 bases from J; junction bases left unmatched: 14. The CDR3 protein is CASSLSLVRAGVDEQFF. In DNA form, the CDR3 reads TGTGCCAGCAGCTTGAGTCTTGTTCGAGCGGGAGTCGATGAGCAGTTCTTC.

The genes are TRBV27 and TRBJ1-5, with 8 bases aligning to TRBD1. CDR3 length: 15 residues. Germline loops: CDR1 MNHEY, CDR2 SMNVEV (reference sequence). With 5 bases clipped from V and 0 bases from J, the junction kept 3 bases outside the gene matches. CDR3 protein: CASSRTGHSNQPQHF. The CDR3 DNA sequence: TGTGCCAGCAGTCGGACAGGGCATAGCAATCAGCCCCAGCATTTT.

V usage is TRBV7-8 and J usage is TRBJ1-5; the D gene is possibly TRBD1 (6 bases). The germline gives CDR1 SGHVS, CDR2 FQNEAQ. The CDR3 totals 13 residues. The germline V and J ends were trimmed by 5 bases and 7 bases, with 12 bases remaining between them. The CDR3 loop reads CASSLQGRQPQHF. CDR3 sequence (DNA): TGTGCCAGCAGCCTCCAGGGGCGGCAGCCCCAGCATTTT.

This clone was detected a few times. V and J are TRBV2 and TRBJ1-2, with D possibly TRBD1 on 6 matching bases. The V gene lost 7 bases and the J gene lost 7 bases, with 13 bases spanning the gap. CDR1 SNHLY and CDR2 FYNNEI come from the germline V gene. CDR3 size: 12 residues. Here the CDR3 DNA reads TGTGCCAGCACCCAGACAGGTCCTGGCTACACCTTC. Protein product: CASTQTGPGYTF.

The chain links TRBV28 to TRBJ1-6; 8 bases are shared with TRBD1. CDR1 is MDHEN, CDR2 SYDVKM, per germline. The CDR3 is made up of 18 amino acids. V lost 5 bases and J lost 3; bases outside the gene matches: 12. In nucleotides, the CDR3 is TGTGCCAGCAGTCTCCGGACAGGGAGTATCGGCTATAATTCACCCCTCCACTTT. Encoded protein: CASSLRTGSIGYNSPLHF.

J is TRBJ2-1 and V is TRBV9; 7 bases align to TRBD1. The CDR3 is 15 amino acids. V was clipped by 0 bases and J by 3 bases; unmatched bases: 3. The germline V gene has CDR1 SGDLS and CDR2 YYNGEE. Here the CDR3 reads CASSVVTGHYNEQFF. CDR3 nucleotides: TGTGCCAGCAGCGTAGTGACAGGGCACTACAATGAGCAGTTCTTC.

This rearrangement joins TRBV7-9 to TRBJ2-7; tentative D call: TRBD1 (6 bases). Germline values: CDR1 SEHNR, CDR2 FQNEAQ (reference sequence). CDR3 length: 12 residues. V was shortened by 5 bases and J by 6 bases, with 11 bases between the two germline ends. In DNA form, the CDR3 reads TGTGCCAGCAGCATAACAGGGAGCGAGCAGTACTTC. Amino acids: CASSITGSEQYF.

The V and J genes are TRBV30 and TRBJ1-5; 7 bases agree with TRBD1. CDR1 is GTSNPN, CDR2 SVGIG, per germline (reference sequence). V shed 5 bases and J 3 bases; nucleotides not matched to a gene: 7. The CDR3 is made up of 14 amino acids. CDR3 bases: TGTGCCTGGGGGGACAGCTTTTCCAATCAGCCCCAGCATTTT. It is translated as CAWGDSFSNQPQHF.

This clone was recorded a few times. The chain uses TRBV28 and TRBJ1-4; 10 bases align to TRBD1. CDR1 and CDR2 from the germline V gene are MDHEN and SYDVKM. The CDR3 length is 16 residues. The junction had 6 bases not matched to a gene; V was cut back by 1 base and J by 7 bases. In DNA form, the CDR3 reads TGTGCCAGCAGTTTATTACCGGGACAGGGGCGTGAAAAACTGTTTTTT. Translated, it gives CASSLLPGQGREKLFF. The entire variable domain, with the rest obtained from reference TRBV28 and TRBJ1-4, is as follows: DVKVTQSSRYLVKRTGEKVFLECVQDMDHENMFWYRQDPGLGLRLIYFSYDVKMKEKGDIPEGYSVSREKKERFSLILESASTNQTSMYLCASSLLPGQGREKLFFGSGTQLSVL.